This T cell receptor (beta chain) was retrieved from a study of blood T cells in healthy people across ages. Across the whole study: About one barcoded beta molecule per two T cells was captured by template switching.

The amount of total RNA extracted per sample was at least 5 micrograms. With a J-beta primer mix and a sample-barcoded 5' primer, a second PCR ran about 7 to 11 cycles. Every molecule of cDNA carried a tag from a template-switch adaptor with 12 random nucleotides. TCRdb passed the 5' RACE reads through MiXCR, listing each CDR3 protein once. The sample contains around 690,000 distinct CDR3 sequences, under 70% of which appear only once. The sequence derives from a man in his fifties or sixties in good health. The sequenced sample was blood.

The CDR3 region has the DNA TGCGCCAGCAGCCTCGTCGGGTACGGGAACACTGAAGCTTTCTTT. Protein product: CASSLVGYGNTEAFF. The chain combines TRBV5-1 with TRBJ1-1; D unclear. Trimming took off 4 bases at V and 1 base at J, with 14 bases between the two ends. The CDR3 runs 15 residues. CDR1 is SGHRS and CDR2 is YFSETQ in the germline V gene.